The 25 T cell receptor beta chains presented below share a single source sample, sequenced in a study of CD8+ T cells in alopecia areata. Following RNA extraction, reverse transcription yielded cDNA that acted as the sequencing template. Libraries were prepared by immunoSEQ multiplex PCR; TCRdb keeps only in-frame clonotypes and omits some of them. The table includes approximately 150,000 clones, around 55% detected once. Sequencing was carried out using CD4+ T cells sorted from blood. The receptor source for this set is a human donor in good health.

V and J are TRBV14 and TRBJ2-5; tentative D call: TRBD2 (7 bases). CDR3 size: 15 residues. Germline values: CDR1 SGHDN, CDR2 FVKESK. V dropped 4 bases and J dropped 5 bases, with 17 bases sitting between them. The CDR3: CASSPTAGARETQYF. The CDR3 DNA follows: TGTGCCAGCAGCCCAACGGCGGGGGCGCGGGAGACCCAGTACTTC.

This clone was seen only a few times. The V and J genes are TRBV2 and TRBJ2-5, with 13 bases that match TRBD2. The CDR3 totals 19 residues. V shed 2 bases and J 1 base; nucleotides not matched to a gene: 10. Germline CDR1 reads SNHLY; CDR2 reads FYNNEI. For the CDR3, the DNA is TGTGCCAGCAGTGAAATCGGACGACTAGCGGGAGGACCCCAAGAGACCCAGTACTTC. Translating it yields CASSEIGRLAGGPQETQYF.

V and J are TRBV4-1 and TRBJ2-3; 8 bases line up with TRBD2. J lost 8 bases, V lost 0 bases, and 7 bases had no gene match. CDR3 length equals 15 residues. CDR1 MGHRA and CDR2 YSYEKL come from the germline V gene. CDR3 sequence: CASSQDMSGSGTQYF. In DNA form, the CDR3 reads TGCGCCAGCAGCCAAGATATGAGCGGGAGTGGTACGCAGTATTTT.

The rearrangement links TRBV29-1 to TRBJ1-1; D not resolved. Germline lookup yields CDR1 SQVTM and CDR2 ANQGSEA. This CDR3 has 15 residues. V gave up 0 bases and J gave up 1 base, with 12 bases separating them. CDR3 loop: CSVEDSGGWNTEAFF. The CDR3 DNA reads as TGCAGCGTTGAAGATTCTGGAGGTTGGAACACTGAAGCTTTCTTT.

This clone is a singleton in its sample. This chain connects TRBV5-1 to TRBJ2-1; tentative D call: TRBD1 (7 bases). Between the trimmed V and J ends, which lost 3 bases and 8 bases, there was a span of 12 bases. The CDR3 is 13 amino acids. Germline CDR1 and CDR2: SGHRS and YFSETQ. This CDR3 reads CASSSGGGDEQFF. DNA for the CDR3: TGCGCCAGCAGCTCTGGAGGGGGCGATGAGCAGTTCTTC.

This clone has only a few counts. The sample carries other DNA sequences with the same CDR3. The V gene is TRBV29-1, the J gene TRBJ2-5; no definite D call. The CDR3 is 10 residues long. The V and J ends lost 6 bases and 4 bases respectively, with 6 bases between them. The V gene's germline CDR1 is SQVTM and CDR2 ANQGSEA. The CDR3 bases are TGCAGCGTCGGGCTAGAGACCCAGTACTTC. Translating gives CSVGLETQYF.

In DNA form, the CDR3 reads TGTGCCATCAGTCTCGGGACCATCCAAGAGACCCAGTACTTC. This encodes CAISLGTIQETQYF. The chain is built from TRBV10-3 and TRBJ2-5; D tentatively fits TRBD1 or TRBD2 (5 bases each). V was clipped by 5 bases and J by 1 base, with 11 bases between them. The CDR3 loop spans 14 amino acids. The germline CDR1 and CDR2 sequences are ENHRY and SYGVKD.

The chain employs TRBV5-1 and TRBJ2-7, with a tentative D call TRBD2 (5 bases). Trimming took off 1 base at V and 2 bases at J, with 10 bases between the two ends. The CDR3 extends over 14 amino acids. Germline-derived CDR1 and CDR2 are SGHRS and YFSETQ. The CDR3 nucleotides read TGCGCCAGCAGCTTGAACGCAGCGGCCTACGAGCAGTACTTC. Protein product: CASSLNAAAYEQYF. The full variable domain, completed using reference TRBV5-1 and TRBJ2-7, is KAGVTQTPRYLIKTRGQQVTLSCSPISGHRSVSWYQQTPGQGLQFLFEYFSETQRNKGNFPGRFSGRQFSNSRSEMNVSTLELGDSALYLCASSLNAAAYEQYFGPGTRLTVT.

This clone was observed a handful of times. The chain has TRBV7-9 and TRBJ1-5, with TRBD1 matching over 7 bases. CDR1 SEHNR and CDR2 FQNEAQ come from the germline V gene (reference sequence). V gave up 5 bases and J gave up 5 bases; unmatched junction bases: 6. The CDR3 consists of 14 residues. The CDR3 DNA is TGTGCCAGCAGCCAGCTCACAGGGGATCAGCCCCAGCATTTT. Its protein product is CASSQLTGDQPQHF.

The chain employs TRBV29-1 and TRBJ2-2; maybe TRBD1 (5 bases). Trimming removed 6 bases from V and 8 bases from J, with 10 bases in between. Germline V gene lookup returns CDR1 SQVTM and CDR2 ANQGSEA. The CDR3 length is 11 residues. The DNA of the CDR3 is TGCAGCGTCCAGGGCCCGGGGGAGCTGTTTTTT. This sequence encodes CSVQGPGELFF.

This clone was counted only a few times. The chain combines TRBV6-6 with TRBJ2-1; 13 nucleotides align to TRBD2. With V trimmed by 6 bases and J by 6 bases, 2 bases remained unmatched. CDR3 size: 14 residues. Germline CDR1 MNHNY, CDR2 SVGAGI (reference sequence). The CDR3 sequence: CASSWTSGSNEQFF. The CDR3 region has the DNA TGTGCCAGCAGCTGGACTAGCGGGAGCAATGAGCAGTTCTTC.

This sequence joins TRBV5-4 and TRBJ1-2; TRBD1 aligns across 8 bases. This CDR3 has 14 residues. Losses at the gene ends were 4 bases for V and 5 bases for J; bases not matched to a gene: 7. The germline V gene encodes CDR1 SGHNT and CDR2 YYREEE (reference sequence). The CDR3 spells CASSKGQETYGYTF. CDR3 DNA sequence: TGTGCCAGCAGCAAGGGACAGGAAACTTATGGCTACACCTTC.

The chain uses TRBV29-1 and TRBJ2-5; D unclear. CDR1 is SQVTM, CDR2 ANQGSEA, per germline. Trimming pared 3 bases from V and 2 bases from J, leaving 10 bases between. The CDR3 is 13 residues long. CDR3 bases: TGCAGCGTTGAGAAAAGCGTTCAAGAGACCCAGTACTTC. Translation: CSVEKSVQETQYF.

The J gene is TRBJ1-5, the V gene TRBV4-2; D gene unclear. Trimming pared 0 bases from V and 7 bases from J, leaving 13 bases between. Germline CDR1 is LGHNA and CDR2 is YNFKEQ. The CDR3 spans 15 residues. CDR3: CASSQDVLSGQPQHF. CDR3 sequence (DNA): TGTGCCAGCAGCCAAGATGTACTTAGCGGGCAGCCCCAGCATTTT.

The V call is TRBV28, the J call TRBJ2-7, with TRBD1 identical over 9 bases. Losses at the gene ends were 3 bases for V and 6 bases for J; bases not matched to a gene: 9. Germline V gene data show CDR1 as MDHEN and CDR2 as SYDVKM. The CDR3 runs to 15 residues. CDR3 sequence reads: CASSFTGTGKREQYF. In DNA form, the CDR3 reads TGTGCCAGCAGTTTTACCGGGACAGGGAAGCGCGAGCAGTACTTC.

This clone was seen a single time. The CDR3 protein is CSVLRGDTQYF. The CDR3 region has the DNA TGCAGCGTACTCAGGGGAGATACGCAGTATTTT. V usage is TRBV29-1 and J usage is TRBJ2-3; perhaps TRBD1 as D (6 bases). Germline lookup yields CDR1 SQVTM and CDR2 ANQGSEA. V lost 6 bases and J lost 5, with 9 bases in between. This CDR3 has 11 amino acids.

The rearrangement links TRBV6-6 to TRBJ2-3; no clear D. This CDR3 has 14 amino acids. Germline-derived CDR1 and CDR2 are MNHNY and SVGAGI (reference sequence). Here the CDR3 DNA reads TGTGCTGTGGGCAGGTCTCAACCCACAGATACGCAGTATTTT. Translating gives CAVGRSQPTDTQYF.

The CDR3 here is CAGRQSMNTEAFF. The CDR3 DNA reads as TGTGCTGGCCGACAGTCCATGAACACTGAAGCTTTCTTT. This chain joins TRBV12-5 and TRBJ1-1, with D possibly TRBD1 on 5 matching bases. CDR3 length equals 13 residues. Looked up from germline, CDR1 is LGHNT and CDR2 is FRNRAP. V gave up 11 bases and J gave up 0 bases, with 13 bases separating them.

The chain employs TRBV19 and TRBJ2-2, with D possibly TRBD2 on 5 matching bases. Between the trimmed V and J ends, which lost 5 bases and 6 bases, there was a span of 16 bases. CDR1 and CDR2 from the germline V gene are LNHDA and SQIVND (reference sequence). This CDR3 spans 15 amino acids. CDR3 bases: TGTGCCAGTAGTCCCCAGGTCGGGGTAGCCGGGGAGCTGTTTTTT. It encodes CASSPQVGVAGELFF.

Comments on this clone: Other nucleotide sequences from this sample produce the same CDR3. This chain joins TRBV18 and TRBJ2-7; possible D gene TRBD2, 5 bases. Germline V gives CDR1 KGHSH, CDR2 LQKENI. V lost 3 bases and J 5 bases, leaving 8 bases between the germline ends. This CDR3 contains 12 residues. CDR3 protein: CASSPLGDEQYF. As DNA, the CDR3 is TGTGCCAGCTCACCTCTCGGGGACGAGCAGTACTTC.

The rearrangement uses TRBV30 and TRBJ2-7; a possible D gene is TRBD2 (5 bases). V lost 1 base, J lost 6 bases, and 7 bases lay in between. Germline CDR1 GTSNPN, CDR2 SVGIG (reference sequence). The CDR3 spans 11 residues. Here the CDR3 reads CAWSETSEQYF. CDR3 nucleotides: TGTGCCTGGAGTGAAACTAGCGAGCAGTACTTC.

The sample holds a few counts of this clone. This chain links TRBV5-1 with TRBJ2-7; 8 nucleotides agree with TRBD1. Per the germline V gene, CDR1 is SGHRS and CDR2 is YFSETQ. The CDR3 contains 15 residues. J was trimmed by 5 bases and V by 5 bases; bases with no gene match: 12. The CDR3, as DNA: TGCGCCAGCAGTTCGGACAGGGACGCCTTCCACGAGCAGTACTTC. Translating it yields CASSSDRDAFHEQYF.

In this sample, this clone turned up a few times. This rearrangement joins TRBV7-9 to TRBJ1-2; D is unresolved. Deletions cut 5 bases from V and 0 bases from J, with 7 bases between. Germline CDR1 reads SEHNR; CDR2 reads FQNEAQ (reference sequence). The CDR3 sequence is 13 residues long. The CDR3 bases are TGTGCCAGCAGCCCTGACCCTAACTATGGCTACACCTTC. Its translation is CASSPDPNYGYTF.

The rearrangement uses TRBV6-1 and TRBJ2-3; the D gene is possibly TRBD2 (6 bases). This CDR3 comprises 13 residues. Trimming took 8 bases from V and 2 from J, leaving 11 bases between them. Germline V CDR1 and CDR2: MNHNS, SASEGT. The CDR3 DNA reads as TGTGCCAGCTCTAGGAGGGTCACAGATACGCAGTATTTT. Residues: CASSRRVTDTQYF.

Only a few counts were recorded for this clone. The V and J genes are TRBV29-1 and TRBJ2-1; no reliable D call. The V and J ends lost 0 bases and 13 bases respectively, with 7 bases between them. CDR1 and CDR2 from the germline V gene are SQVTM and ANQGSEA. The CDR3 runs 10 residues. The CDR3 DNA reads as TGCAGCGTTGAAGACAGTAGACAGTTCTTC. Translation: CSVEDSRQFF.